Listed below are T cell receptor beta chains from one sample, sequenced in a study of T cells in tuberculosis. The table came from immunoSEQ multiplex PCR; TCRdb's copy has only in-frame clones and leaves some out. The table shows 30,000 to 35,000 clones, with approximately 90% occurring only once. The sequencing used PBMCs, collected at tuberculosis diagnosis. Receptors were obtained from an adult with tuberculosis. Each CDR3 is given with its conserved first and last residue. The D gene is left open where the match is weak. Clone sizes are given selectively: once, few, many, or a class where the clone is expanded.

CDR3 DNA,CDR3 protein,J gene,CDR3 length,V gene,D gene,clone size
TGTGCCAGTAGGGATGGGGGACTTCTCGGCTACACCTTC,CASRDGGLLGYTF,TRBJ1-2,13,TRBV19,-,-
TGTGCCAGCAGCTCTGCCGGGACAGGATACAATGAGCAGTTCTTC,CASSSAGTGYNEQFF,TRBJ2-1,15,TRBV7-2,TRBD1,-
TGTGCCAGCAGTGTCTCAACGGGGGGGCCAGATACGCAGTATTTT,CASSVSTGGPDTQYF,TRBJ2-3,15,TRBV6-1,TRBD2,-
TGTGCCAGCAGTTACTGGAGGGGCGGGACTGAAGCTTTCTTT,CASSYWRGGTEAFF,TRBJ1-1,14,TRBV6-5,-,-
TGTGCCTGGACTTTGGGGGGGTTAAACTCACCCCTCCACTTT,CAWTLGGLNSPLHF,TRBJ1-6,14,TRBV30,-,once
TGCAGCGTTGGGGTGGGACAGGGGGACTTGGGCACCTTC,CSVGVGQGDLGTF,TRBJ1-2,13,TRBV29-1,TRBD1,-
TGTGCCAGCAGCTTGGACAGGGGGCGCGACACCGGGGAGCTGTTTTTT,CASSLDRGRDTGELFF,TRBJ2-2,16,TRBV5-6,TRBD1,once
TGTGCCAGCAGAGGGACAGAGACTACCGGGGCCCTCCACTTT,CASRGTETTGALHF,TRBJ1-6,14,TRBV6-1,TRBD1,-
TGTGCCAGCAGTTCCCCAGGGGGTGAAGGCTACACCTTC,CASSSPGGEGYTF,TRBJ1-2,13,TRBV6-5,TRBD1,-
TGTGCCAGCAGTGAGACTAGCGGGGGGTACGAGCAGTACTTC,CASSETSGGYEQYF,TRBJ2-7,14,TRBV6-4,TRBD2,-
TGTGCCAGCAGTAAAGGGACGGGGACAACCTACAATGAGCAGTTCTTC,CASSKGTGTTYNEQFF,TRBJ2-1,16,TRBV6-1,-,-
TGTGCTAGTGGTTTGACCCGGCAGGGGGCGCGGAGCACTGAAGCTTTCTTT,CASGLTRQGARSTEAFF,TRBJ1-1,17,TRBV12-5,TRBD1,-
TGTGCCAGCAGCTTAAGGCAGGGGAACACCATATATTTT,CASSLRQGNTIYF,TRBJ1-3,13,TRBV7-6,-,-
TGCGCCAGCAGCCAGATCCAGGGGGCGGGCTATGGCTACACCTTC,CASSQIQGAGYGYTF,TRBJ1-2,15,TRBV5-1,TRBD1,-
TGCGCCAGCAGGGGGATCCGGGACAGTGAACTCTATAATTCACCCCTCCACTTT,CASRGIRDSELYNSPLHF,TRBJ1-6,18,TRBV23-1,TRBD1,-
TGTGCCAGCAGCGTAGCCCCTAGCGGGGGGGCAGCTGAGCAGTTCTTC,CASSVAPSGGAAEQFF,TRBJ2-1,16,TRBV9,TRBD2,-
TGTGCCAGCAGTGAACAGGGGGCAGGAGGCTACACCTTC,CASSEQGAGGYTF,TRBJ1-2,13,TRBV6-1,TRBD1,-
TGTGCCAGCAGTTACGAGGCCCCGGCAACTAATGAAAAACTGTTTTTT,CASSYEAPATNEKLFF,TRBJ1-4,16,TRBV6-5,-,-
TGTGCCAGCAGCCCAGGCGGTTTGGCAGGGGCGTGGGGCACTGAAGCTTTCTTT,CASSPGGLAGAWGTEAFF,TRBJ1-1,18,TRBV9,-,-
TGTGCCAGCAGTGACGACGGGGGGGGGCAAGATACGCAGTATTTT,CASSDDGGGQDTQYF,TRBJ2-3,15,TRBV6-4,TRBD2,-
TGTGCCAGCAGCCCCCGGGATAATGAAAAACTGTTTTTT,CASSPRDNEKLFF,TRBJ1-4,13,TRBV27,-,-
TGCGCCAGCAGCTTGGAAACAGGGGGTGATTCACCCCTCCACTTT,CASSLETGGDSPLHF,TRBJ1-6,15,TRBV5-1,TRBD1,-
TGCAGCGTCCTGACAGGGAGGAGTGACGAGCAGTACTTC,CSVLTGRSDEQYF,TRBJ2-7,13,TRBV29-1,-,-
TGCGCCAGCAGCCAACGGACAGGGGGTGAAGCTTTCTTT,CASSQRTGGEAFF,TRBJ1-1,13,TRBV4-3,TRBD1,-
TGCGCCAGCAGCCAAGATCGCGGGCTTAATTCACCCCTCCACTTT,CASSQDRGLNSPLHF,TRBJ1-6,15,TRBV4-3,-,-
TGCAGCGTGGTGGAGGCCCGAGGGGAGCAGTACTTC,CSVVEARGEQYF,TRBJ2-7,12,TRBV29-1,-,-
TGCGCCAGCAGTCCATTAACAGAAGAGACCCAGTACTTC,CASSPLTEETQYF,TRBJ2-5,13,TRBV5-1,-,-
TGCGCCAGCAGCCCCGGACAGGGGGACACTGAAGCTTTCTTT,CASSPGQGDTEAFF,TRBJ1-1,14,TRBV5-1,TRBD1,once
TGTGCCAGTAGTACCCAAACAGGGGTGGGCGAGCAGTACTTC,CASSTQTGVGEQYF,TRBJ2-7,14,TRBV19,TRBD1,-
TGTGCCAGCAGCCCCCCGGGACAATTCTTCGAGCAGTACTTC,CASSPPGQFFEQYF,TRBJ2-7,14,TRBV14,-,once
TGTGCCAGCAGCTTAGGCGGAGCCTACTATGGCTACACCTTC,CASSLGGAYYGYTF,TRBJ1-2,14,TRBV7-2,-,-
TGTGCCAGCAGCTCCGGACAGCCGGTGGGTGAGCAGTACTTC,CASSSGQPVGEQYF,TRBJ2-7,14,TRBV7-2,-,-
TGCGCCAGCAGTGACGGACTTTACAATGAGCAGTTCTTC,CASSDGLYNEQFF,TRBJ2-1,13,TRBV10-1,-,-
TGTGCCAGCAGTCCTCTGGGGGGGTCGGGGAACAATGAGCAGTTCTTC,CASSPLGGSGNNEQFF,TRBJ2-1,16,TRBV28,TRBD2,-
TGTGCCAGTTCGTGGAGGGCGGGGGAGAGTTCCTACGAGCAGTACTTC,CASSWRAGESSYEQYF,TRBJ2-7,16,TRBV19,TRBD2,-
TGTGCGTTGGTTTCAGCTAATGAAAAACTGTTTTTT,CALVSANEKLFF,TRBJ1-4,12,TRBV2,-,once
TGTGCCACCAGCAGAGATCCGGCGAACACCGGGGAGCTGTTTTTT,CATSRDPANTGELFF,TRBJ2-2,15,TRBV15,-,-
TGTGCCAGCCAACAGGGAGCAATGGGCTACACCTTC,CASQQGAMGYTF,TRBJ1-2,12,TRBV6-1,-,-
TGTGCCAGCAGCTTGGCCCTACAGGGGGCCTATGGCTACACCTTC,CASSLALQGAYGYTF,TRBJ1-2,15,TRBV5-4,TRBD1,-
TGTGCCAGTAGTGCAACAGGGCTGAGTAATGAAAAACTGTTTTTT,CASSATGLSNEKLFF,TRBJ1-4,15,TRBV19,-,-
TGTGCCAGCAGCAGACAGGGATCGGCCACTGAAGCTTTCTTT,CASSRQGSATEAFF,TRBJ1-1,14,TRBV6-5,TRBD1,-
TGTGCCAGCAGCCCGGCGCATGGACTAGCGGGGATACAAGAGACCCAGTACTTC,CASSPAHGLAGIQETQYF,TRBJ2-5,18,TRBV4-2,TRBD2,-
TGTGCCAGCAGCCAGCGGGACGGCTCCACAGATACGCAGTATTTT,CASSQRDGSTDTQYF,TRBJ2-3,15,TRBV13,TRBD2,-
TGTGCCAGCAGCGACAGTTTCAATCAGCCCCAGCATTTT,CASSDSFNQPQHF,TRBJ1-5,13,TRBV6-1,-,-
TGTGCCAGCAGCACGGGACACCAGAGAAATTCACCCCTCCACTTT,CASSTGHQRNSPLHF,TRBJ1-6,15,TRBV9,-,-